This T cell receptor (beta chain) was found in a study of somatic mutations in cytotoxic T cells in rheumatoid arthritis. Overall study: Blood samples of around 30 ml were drawn from patients (in EDTA) right after diagnosis and before any treatment. Flow sorting yielded some V beta antibody-stained T-cell populations at nearly 100% purity, among them V beta1+ cells sequenced for TCRB. Study outcomes and limitations: Antigen specificity of the expanded CD8+ clones was not determined.

Comment on this clone: What it binds is unknown.

The germline CDR1 and CDR2 sequences are PRHDT and FYEKMQ (reference sequence). Trimming took off 4 bases at V and 11 bases at J, with 20 bases between the two ends. This CDR3 comprises 14 residues. Flow cytometry served to check the purity of CD4+ and CD8+ cells, which were isolated by positive magnetic bead selection. The method was immunoSEQ multiplex PCR; TCRdb's version includes in-frame clones alone and lacks a portion of them. The data contain 15,000 to 20,000 clones, over 80% of them singletons. Source material: CD8+ T cells sorted from blood. V is TRBV13 and J is TRBJ1-1; D is unclear. This TCR was sampled from a man between 18 and 35 years old with rheumatoid arthritis. The CDR3 sequence is CASSSRPTAMGAFF. In DNA form, the CDR3 reads TGTGCCAGCAGCTCACGCCCGACGGCCATGGGGGCTTTCTTT.